This entry concerns a single T cell receptor (beta chain). Its specificity is not known. It was with 60 Vbeta and 13 Jbeta primers that the PCR ran. The data were produced by immunoSEQ multiplex PCR, yet TCRdb's version contains in-frame clones alone and is incomplete. The table includes 150,000 to 200,000 clones, approximately 80% detected once. This entry comes from a study of cytomegalovirus exposure and HLA in healthy donors. For the study at large: Researchers previously reported finding about 110 million unique TCR beta sequences from approximately 200 million T cells. Whole-study findings and limits: Later on, an analysis showed TCR association rates differing by HLA locus, with DRB1 the most and HLA-C the fewest. Sequencing depth roughly uniform across donors was assumed in presence/absence analyses.

Sample: PBMCs. The TCR sequence derives from a woman aged 18-35 years in good health and CMV-seropositive.

In DNA form, the CDR3 reads TGTGCCAGCTCACCTAGGGACAGAAGTTACACCGGGGAGCTGTTTTTT. This gives the protein CASSPRDRSYTGELFF. The chain is built from TRBV18 and TRBJ2-2; 7 bases are shared with TRBD1. V shed 3 bases and J 3 bases; nucleotides not matched to a gene: 7. This CDR3 has 16 amino acids. Germline-derived CDR1 and CDR2 are KGHSH and LQKENI.